This T cell receptor beta chain originates from a study of regulatory dendritic cells for organ transplantation. Study-wide findings and caveats: Memory T cells were less diverse than naive, with memory CD8+ most oligoclonal.

Generated by immunoSEQ multiplex PCR, the TCRdb table keeps only in-frame clones and is missing some. The repertoire holds about 7,100 clones, with about 67% as singletons. This clone came up a few times. The antigen is not known. CFSE-labeled sorted T cells met regulatory or mature dendritic cells for around five days. Trimming took off 0 bases at V and 9 bases at J, with 12 bases between the two ends. CDR1 MNHEY and CDR2 SVGAGI come from the germline V gene. The CDR3 totals 14 residues. The rearrangement uses TRBV6-5 and TRBJ2-4; maybe TRBD2 (6 bases). The sample comprised memory CD4+ T cells from blood cultured with dendritic cells. As for subset: CD45RO+ memory T cells. The source is a human donor in good health. This chain's CDR3 is CASSYSETSLIQYF. The CDR3 region has the DNA TGTGCCAGCAGTTACTCAGAGACTAGTCTCATTCAGTACTTC.